This T cell receptor beta chain appears in the sequencing data of a study of shared clonotypes between healthy human individuals. Method: immunoSEQ multiplex PCR; TCRdb's copy keeps in-frame clones and lacks some. The data show approximately 1.5 million clones, just under 99% seen once. The receptor was isolated from a young man in good health. The sample was naive CD4+ T cells sorted from blood. Subset noted: CD45RA+ positively selected.

The DNA of the CDR3 is TGTGCCAGCATTGGCGAAATCCGGGAGCTGTTTTTT. Translated, it gives CASIGEIRELFF. This chain joins TRBV28 and TRBJ2-2, with D unclear. Trimming cost V 7 bases and J 9 bases, with 12 bases left between them. CDR1 is MDHEN, CDR2 SYDVKM, per germline. CDR3 length: 12 amino acids.